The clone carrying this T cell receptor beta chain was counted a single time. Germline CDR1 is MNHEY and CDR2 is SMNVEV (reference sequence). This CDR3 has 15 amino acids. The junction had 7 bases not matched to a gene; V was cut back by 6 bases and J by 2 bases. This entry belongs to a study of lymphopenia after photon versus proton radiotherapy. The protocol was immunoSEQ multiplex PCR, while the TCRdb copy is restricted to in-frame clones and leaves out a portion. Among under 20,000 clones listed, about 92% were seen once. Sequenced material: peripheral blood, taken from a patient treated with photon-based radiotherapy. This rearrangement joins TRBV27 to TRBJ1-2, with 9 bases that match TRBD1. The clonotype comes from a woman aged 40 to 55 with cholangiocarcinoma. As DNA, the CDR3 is TGTGCCAGCAGAAGGACAGGGGATGGGAACTATGGCTACACCTTC. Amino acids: CASRRTGDGNYGYTF.